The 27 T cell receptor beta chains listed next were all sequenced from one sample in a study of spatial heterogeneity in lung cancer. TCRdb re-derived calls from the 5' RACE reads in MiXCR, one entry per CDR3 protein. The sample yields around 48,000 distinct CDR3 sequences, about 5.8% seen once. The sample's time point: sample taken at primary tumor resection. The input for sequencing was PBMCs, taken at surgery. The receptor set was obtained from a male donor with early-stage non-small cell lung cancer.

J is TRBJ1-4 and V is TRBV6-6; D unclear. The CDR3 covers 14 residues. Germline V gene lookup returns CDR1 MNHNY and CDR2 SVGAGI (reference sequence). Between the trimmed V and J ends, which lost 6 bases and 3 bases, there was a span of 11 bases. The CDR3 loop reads CASREVGANEKLFF. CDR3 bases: TGTGCCAGCAGAGAGGTTGGAGCTAATGAAAAACTGTTTTTT.

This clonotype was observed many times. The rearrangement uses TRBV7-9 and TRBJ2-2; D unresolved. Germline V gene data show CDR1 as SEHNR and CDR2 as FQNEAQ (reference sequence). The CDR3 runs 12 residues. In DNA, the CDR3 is TGTGTTTCGGAGACGAACACCGGGGAGCTGTTTTTT. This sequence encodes CVSETNTGELFF.

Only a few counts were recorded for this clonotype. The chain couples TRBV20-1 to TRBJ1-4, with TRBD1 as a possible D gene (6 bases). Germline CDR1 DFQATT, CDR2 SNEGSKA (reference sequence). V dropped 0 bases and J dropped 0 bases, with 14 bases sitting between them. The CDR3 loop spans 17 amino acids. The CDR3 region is CSARDPGQLATNEKLFF. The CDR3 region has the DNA TGCAGTGCTAGAGATCCAGGACAGCTTGCAACTAATGAAAAACTGTTTTTT.

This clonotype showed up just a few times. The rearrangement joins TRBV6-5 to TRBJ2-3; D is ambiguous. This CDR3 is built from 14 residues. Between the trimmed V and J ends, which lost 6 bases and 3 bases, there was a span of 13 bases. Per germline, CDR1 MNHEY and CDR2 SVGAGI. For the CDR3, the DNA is TGTGCCAGCAGACTAAGCCCGCGGACAGATACGCAGTATTTT. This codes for CASRLSPRTDTQYF.

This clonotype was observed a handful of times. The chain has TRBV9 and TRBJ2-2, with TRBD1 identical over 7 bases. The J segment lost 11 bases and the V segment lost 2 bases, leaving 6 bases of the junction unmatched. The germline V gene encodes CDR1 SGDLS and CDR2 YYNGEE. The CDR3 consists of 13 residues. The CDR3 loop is CASSVDRGGELFF. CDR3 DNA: TGTGCCAGCAGCGTCGATCGAGGGGGCGAGCTGTTTTTT.

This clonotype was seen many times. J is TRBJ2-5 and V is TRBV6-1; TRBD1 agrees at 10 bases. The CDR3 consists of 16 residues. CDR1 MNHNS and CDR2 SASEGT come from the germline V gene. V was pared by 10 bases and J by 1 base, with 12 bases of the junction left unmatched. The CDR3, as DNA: TGTGCCACCAGAAGGTTGGGGACAGGGGTCCAAGAGACCCAGTACTTC. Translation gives CATRRLGTGVQETQYF.

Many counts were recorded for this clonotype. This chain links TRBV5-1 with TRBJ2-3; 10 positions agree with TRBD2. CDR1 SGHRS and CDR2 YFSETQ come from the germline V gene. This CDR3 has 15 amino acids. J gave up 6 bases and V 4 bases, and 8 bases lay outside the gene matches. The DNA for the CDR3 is TGCGCCAGCAGCACGAGCGGGAGGGCCACCGATACGCAGTATTTT. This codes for CASSTSGRATDTQYF.

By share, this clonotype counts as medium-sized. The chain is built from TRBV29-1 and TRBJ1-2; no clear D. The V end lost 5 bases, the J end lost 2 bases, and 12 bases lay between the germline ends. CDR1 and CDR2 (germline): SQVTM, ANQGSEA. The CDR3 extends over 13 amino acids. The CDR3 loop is CSVRLQDNYGYTF. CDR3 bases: TGCAGCGTTCGGCTCCAGGACAACTATGGCTACACCTTC.

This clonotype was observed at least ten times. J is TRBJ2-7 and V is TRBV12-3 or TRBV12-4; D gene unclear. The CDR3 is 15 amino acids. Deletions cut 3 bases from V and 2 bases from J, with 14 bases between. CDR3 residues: CASSFGVPATYEQYF. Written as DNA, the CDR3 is TGTGCCAGCAGTTTTGGGGTGCCCGCTACCTACGAGCAGTACTTC.

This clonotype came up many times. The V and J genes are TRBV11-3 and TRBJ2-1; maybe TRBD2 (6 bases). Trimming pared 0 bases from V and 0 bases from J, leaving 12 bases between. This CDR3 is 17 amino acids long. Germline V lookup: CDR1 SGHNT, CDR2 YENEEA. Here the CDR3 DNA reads TGTGCCAGCAGCTTAGAGGTCGGAGCGGGCTCCTACAATGAGCAGTTCTTC. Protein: CASSLEVGAGSYNEQFF.

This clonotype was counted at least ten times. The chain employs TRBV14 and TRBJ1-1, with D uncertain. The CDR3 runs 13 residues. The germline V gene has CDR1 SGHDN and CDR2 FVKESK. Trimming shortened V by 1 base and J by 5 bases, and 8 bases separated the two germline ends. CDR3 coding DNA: TGTGCCAGCAGCCAAGGAGTGGAAACTGAAGCTTTCTTT. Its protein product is CASSQGVETEAFF.

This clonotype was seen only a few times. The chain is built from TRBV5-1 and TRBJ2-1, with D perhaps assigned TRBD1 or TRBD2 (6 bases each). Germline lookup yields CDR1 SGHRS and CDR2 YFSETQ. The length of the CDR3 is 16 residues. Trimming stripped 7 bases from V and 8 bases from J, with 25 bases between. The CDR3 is CASADGGPSSRDEQFF. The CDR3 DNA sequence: TGCGCCAGCGCCGATGGGGGGCCCAGCTCGAGGGATGAGCAGTTCTTC.

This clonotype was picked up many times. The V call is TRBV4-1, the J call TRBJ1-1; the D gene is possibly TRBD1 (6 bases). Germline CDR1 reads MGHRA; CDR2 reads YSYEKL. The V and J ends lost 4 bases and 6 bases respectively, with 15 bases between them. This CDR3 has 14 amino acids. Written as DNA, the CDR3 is TGCGCCAGCAGCCCATTGGAGGCAGGGGCTGAAGCTTTCTTT. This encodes CASSPLEAGAEAFF.

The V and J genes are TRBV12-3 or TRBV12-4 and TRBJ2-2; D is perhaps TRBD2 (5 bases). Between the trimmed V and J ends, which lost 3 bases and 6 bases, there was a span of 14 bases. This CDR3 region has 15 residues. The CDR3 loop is CASSLRGNTPGELFF. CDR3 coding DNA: TGTGCCAGCAGTTTGAGAGGGAACACCCCCGGGGAGCTGTTTTTT.

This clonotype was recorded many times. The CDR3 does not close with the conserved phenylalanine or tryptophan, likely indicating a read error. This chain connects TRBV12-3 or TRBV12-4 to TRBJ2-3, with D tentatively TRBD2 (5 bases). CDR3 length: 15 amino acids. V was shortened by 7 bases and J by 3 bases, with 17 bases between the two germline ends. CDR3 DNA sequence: TGTGCCAGCAACACTAGGCGGGCCGGAACAGATACGCAGTATTGT. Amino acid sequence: CASNTRRAGTDTQYC.

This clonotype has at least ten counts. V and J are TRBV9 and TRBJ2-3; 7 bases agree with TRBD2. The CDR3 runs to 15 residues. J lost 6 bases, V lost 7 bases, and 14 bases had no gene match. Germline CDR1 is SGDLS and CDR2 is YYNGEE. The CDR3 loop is CASSRAGGISDTQYF. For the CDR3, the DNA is TGTGCCAGCTCCCGAGCCGGGGGGATCTCGGATACGCAGTATTTT.

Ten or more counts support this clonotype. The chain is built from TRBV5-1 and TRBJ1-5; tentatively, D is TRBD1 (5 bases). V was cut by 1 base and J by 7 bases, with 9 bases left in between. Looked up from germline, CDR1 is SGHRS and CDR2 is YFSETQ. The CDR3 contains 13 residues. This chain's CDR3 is CASSLYGAQPQHF. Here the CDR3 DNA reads TGCGCCAGCAGCTTGTACGGGGCCCAGCCCCAGCATTTT.

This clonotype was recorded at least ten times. The CDR3 here is CASSLRRVLPRETQYF. In nucleotides, the CDR3 is TGTGCCAGCAGCCTCCGCCGTGTCTTGCCCCGGGAGACCCAGTACTTC. V usage is TRBV5-4 and J usage is TRBJ2-5; D is unresolved. CDR1 and CDR2 from the germline V gene are SGHNT and YYREEE (reference sequence). The CDR3 totals 16 residues. The V end lost 4 bases, the J end lost 5 bases, and 21 bases lay between the germline ends.

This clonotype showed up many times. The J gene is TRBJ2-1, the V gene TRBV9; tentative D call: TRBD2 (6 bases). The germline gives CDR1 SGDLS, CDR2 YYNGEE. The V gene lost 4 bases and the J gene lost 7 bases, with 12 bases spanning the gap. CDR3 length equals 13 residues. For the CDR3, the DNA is TGTGCCAGCAGCCTTGGCGGGGTTAATGAGCAGTTCTTC. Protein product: CASSLGGVNEQFF. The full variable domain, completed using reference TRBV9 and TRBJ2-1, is DSGVTQTPKHLITATGQRVTLRCSPRSGDLSVYWYQQSLDQGLQFLIQYYNGEERAKGNILERFSAQQFPDLHSELNLSSLELGDSALYFCASSLGGVNEQFFGPGTRLTVL.

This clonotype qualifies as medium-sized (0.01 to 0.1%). The CDR3 here is CSVGPGTGNEKLFF. DNA of the CDR3: TGCAGCGTTGGCCCCGGGACAGGGAATGAAAAACTGTTTTTT. The chain carries TRBV29-1 and TRBJ1-4; 9 bases fit TRBD1. Germline values: CDR1 SQVTM, CDR2 ANQGSEA. This CDR3 has 14 residues. V dropped 4 bases and J dropped 5; count of bases not matched to a gene: 5. The complete variable domain, with remaining parts taken from reference TRBV29-1 and TRBJ1-4, reads SAVISQKPSRDICQRGTSLTIQCQVDSQVTMMFWYRQQPGQSLTLIATANQGSEATYESGFVIDKFPISRPNLTFSTLTVSNMSPEDSSIYLCSVGPGTGNEKLFFGSGTQLSVL.

The CDR3 is CASDGGGTGELFF. As DNA, the CDR3 is TGTGCCAGCGATGGAGGTGGCACCGGGGAGCTGTTTTTT. The chain uses TRBV6-1 and TRBJ2-2, with a weak D call TRBD2 (5 bases). Trimming removed 8 bases at V and 4 bases at J, with 11 bases between. The CDR3 sequence is 13 residues long. The germline gives CDR1 MNHNS, CDR2 SASEGT.

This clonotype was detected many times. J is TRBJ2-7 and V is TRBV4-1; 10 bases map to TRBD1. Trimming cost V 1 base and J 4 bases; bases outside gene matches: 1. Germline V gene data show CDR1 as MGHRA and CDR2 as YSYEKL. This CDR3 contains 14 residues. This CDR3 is CASSQADRGYEQYF. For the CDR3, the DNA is TGCGCCAGCAGCCAAGCGGACAGGGGGTACGAGCAGTACTTC.

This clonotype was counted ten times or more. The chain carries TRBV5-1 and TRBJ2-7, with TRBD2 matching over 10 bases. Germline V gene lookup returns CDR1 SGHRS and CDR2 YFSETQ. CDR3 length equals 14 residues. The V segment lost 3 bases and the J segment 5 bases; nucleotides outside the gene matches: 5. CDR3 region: CASSSSGSPHEQYF. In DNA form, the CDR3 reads TGCGCCAGCAGCTCTAGCGGGAGTCCCCACGAGCAGTACTTC.

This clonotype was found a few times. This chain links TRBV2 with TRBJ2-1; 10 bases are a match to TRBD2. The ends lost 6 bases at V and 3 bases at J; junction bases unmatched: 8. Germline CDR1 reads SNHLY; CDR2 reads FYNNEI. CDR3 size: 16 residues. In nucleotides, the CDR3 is TGTGCCAGCAGCCCCCTGGTAGCGGGAGGCTACAATGAGCAGTTCTTC. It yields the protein CASSPLVAGGYNEQFF.

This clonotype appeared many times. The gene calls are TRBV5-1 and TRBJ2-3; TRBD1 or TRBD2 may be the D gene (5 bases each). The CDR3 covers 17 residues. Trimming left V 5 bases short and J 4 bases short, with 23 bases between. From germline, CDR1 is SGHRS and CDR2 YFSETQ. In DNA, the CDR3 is TGCGCCAGCAGTTACACCCCTCCGGGACCCAGCCCAGATACGCAGTATTTT. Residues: CASSYTPPGPSPDTQYF.

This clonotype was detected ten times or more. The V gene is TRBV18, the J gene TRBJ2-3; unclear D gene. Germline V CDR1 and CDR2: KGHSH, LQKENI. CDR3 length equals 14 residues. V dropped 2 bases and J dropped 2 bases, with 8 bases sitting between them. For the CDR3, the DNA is TGTGCCAGCTCACCAGGGTACATCACAGATACGCAGTATTTT. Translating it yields CASSPGYITDTQYF.

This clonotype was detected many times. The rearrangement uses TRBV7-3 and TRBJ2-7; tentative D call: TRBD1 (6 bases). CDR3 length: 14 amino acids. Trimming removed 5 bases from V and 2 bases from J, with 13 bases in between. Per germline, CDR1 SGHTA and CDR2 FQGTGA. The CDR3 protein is CASSPWAGAYEQYF. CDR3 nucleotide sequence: TGTGCCAGCAGCCCCTGGGCAGGGGCCTACGAGCAGTACTTC.